This T cell receptor beta chain was sequenced during a study of shared clonotypes between healthy human individuals. Concerning this clone: At one boundary the junction diverges from the germline segment, which might be a read error.

Researchers reported that CD8 memory united CD45RO+ cells with CCR7-negative CD45RA+ TemRA cells. The assay was immunoSEQ multiplex PCR, and TCRdb's table has in-frame clones only and misses some. The table shows about 110,000 clones, with roughly 70% occurring only once. Germline CDR1 is SGHVT and CDR2 is SQSDAQ. The CDR3 loop spans 12 amino acids. This clonotype was obtained from a woman aged 25 to 39 in good health. The chain has TRBV7-4 and TRBJ2-3; a possible D gene is TRBD1 (6 bases). Sequencing was done on a sample of memory CD8+ T cells sorted from blood. Subset reported: CD45RO+ cells pooled with CCR7-negative TemRA cells. The CDR3 DNA is TGTGCGAGCAGGGGTCGCACAGATACGCAGTATTTT. This encodes CASRGRTDTQYF.